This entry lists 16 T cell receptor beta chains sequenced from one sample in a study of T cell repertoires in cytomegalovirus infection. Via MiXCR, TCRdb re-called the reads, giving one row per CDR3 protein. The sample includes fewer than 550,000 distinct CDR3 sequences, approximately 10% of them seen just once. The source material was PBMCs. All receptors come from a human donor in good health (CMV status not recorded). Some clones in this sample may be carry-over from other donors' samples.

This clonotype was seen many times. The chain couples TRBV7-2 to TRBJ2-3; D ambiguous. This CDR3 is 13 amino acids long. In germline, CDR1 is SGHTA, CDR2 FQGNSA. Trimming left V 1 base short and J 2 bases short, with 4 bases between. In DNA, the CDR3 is TGTGCCAGCAGCTTAGGCCCCACAGATACGCAGTATTTT. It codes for CASSLGPTDTQYF.

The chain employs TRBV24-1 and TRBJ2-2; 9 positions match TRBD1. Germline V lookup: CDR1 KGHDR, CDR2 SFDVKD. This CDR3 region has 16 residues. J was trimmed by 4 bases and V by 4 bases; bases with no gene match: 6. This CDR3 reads CATSESTGGGTGELFF. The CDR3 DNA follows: TGTGCCACCAGTGAATCTACAGGGGGCGGCACCGGGGAGCTGTTTTTT.

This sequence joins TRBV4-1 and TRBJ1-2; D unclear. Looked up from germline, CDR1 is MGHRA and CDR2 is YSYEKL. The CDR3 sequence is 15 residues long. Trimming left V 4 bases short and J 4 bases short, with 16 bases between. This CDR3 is CASSRPGEDGYGYTF. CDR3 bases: TGCGCCAGCAGCCGCCCCGGGGAAGATGGCTATGGCTACACCTTC.

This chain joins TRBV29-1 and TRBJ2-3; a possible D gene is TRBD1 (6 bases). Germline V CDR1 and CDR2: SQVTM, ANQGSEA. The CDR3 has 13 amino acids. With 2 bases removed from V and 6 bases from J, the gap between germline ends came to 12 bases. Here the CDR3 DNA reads TGCAGCGTTGAACGGCAGGGGTGGGATACGCAGTATTTT. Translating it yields CSVERQGWDTQYF.

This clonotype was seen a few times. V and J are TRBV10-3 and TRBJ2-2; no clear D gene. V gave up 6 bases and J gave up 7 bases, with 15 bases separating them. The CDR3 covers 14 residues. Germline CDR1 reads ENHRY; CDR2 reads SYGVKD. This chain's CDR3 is CAISPMSTGGELFF. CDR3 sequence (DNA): TGTGCCATCAGCCCTATGTCTACCGGCGGGGAGCTGTTTTTT.

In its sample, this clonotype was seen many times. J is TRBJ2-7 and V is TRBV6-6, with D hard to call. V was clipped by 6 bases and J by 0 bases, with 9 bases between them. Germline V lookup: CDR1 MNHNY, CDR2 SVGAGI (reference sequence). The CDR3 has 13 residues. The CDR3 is CASRPRSSYEQYF. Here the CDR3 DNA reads TGTGCCAGCAGGCCTCGAAGCTCCTACGAGCAGTACTTC.

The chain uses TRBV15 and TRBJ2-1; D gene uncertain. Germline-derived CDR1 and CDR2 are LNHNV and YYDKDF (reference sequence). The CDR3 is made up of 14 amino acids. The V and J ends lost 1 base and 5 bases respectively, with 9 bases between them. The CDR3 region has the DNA TGTGCCACCAGCAGAGGGGTGATGAACAATGAGCAGTTCTTC. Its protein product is CATSRGVMNNEQFF.

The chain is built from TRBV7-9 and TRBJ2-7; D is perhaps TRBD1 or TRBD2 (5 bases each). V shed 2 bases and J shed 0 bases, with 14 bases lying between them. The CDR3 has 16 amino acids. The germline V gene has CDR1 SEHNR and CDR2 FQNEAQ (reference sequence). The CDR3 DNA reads TGTGCCAGCAGCTTACGCATATTTGGGGGCTCCTACGAGCAGTACTTC. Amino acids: CASSLRIFGGSYEQYF.

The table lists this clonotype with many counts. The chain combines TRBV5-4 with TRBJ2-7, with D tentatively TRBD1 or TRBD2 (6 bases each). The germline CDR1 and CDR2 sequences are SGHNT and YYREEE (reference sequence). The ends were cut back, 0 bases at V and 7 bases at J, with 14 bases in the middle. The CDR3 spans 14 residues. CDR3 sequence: CASSLVGGRNEQYF. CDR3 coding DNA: TGTGCCAGCAGCTTGGTTGGGGGGCGAAATGAGCAGTACTTC.

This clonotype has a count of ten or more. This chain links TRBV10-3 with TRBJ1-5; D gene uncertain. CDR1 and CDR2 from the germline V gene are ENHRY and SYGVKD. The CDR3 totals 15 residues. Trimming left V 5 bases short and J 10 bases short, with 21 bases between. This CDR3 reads CAISSVRMTGCPQHF. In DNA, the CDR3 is TGTGCCATCAGTAGTGTCCGGATGACGGGGTGTCCCCAGCATTTT.

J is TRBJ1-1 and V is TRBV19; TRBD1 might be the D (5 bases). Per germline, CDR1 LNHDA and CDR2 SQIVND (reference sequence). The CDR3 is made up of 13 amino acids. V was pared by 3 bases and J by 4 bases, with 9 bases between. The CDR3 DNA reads TGTGCCAGTAGTATGGGGCACCTCACTGAAGCTTTCTTT. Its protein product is CASSMGHLTEAFF.

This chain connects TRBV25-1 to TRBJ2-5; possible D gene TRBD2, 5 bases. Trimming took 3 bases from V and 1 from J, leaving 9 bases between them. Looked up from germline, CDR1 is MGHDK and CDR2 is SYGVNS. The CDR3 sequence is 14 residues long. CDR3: CASSERAFQETQYF. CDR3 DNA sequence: TGTGCCAGCAGTGAGCGGGCATTCCAAGAGACCCAGTACTTC.

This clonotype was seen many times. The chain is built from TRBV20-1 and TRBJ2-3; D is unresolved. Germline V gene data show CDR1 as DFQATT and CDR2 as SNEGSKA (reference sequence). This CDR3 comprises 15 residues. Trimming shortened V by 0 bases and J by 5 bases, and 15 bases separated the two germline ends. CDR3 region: CSARDVQQGQDTQYF. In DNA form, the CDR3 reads TGCAGTGCTAGAGATGTGCAGCAAGGGCAAGATACGCAGTATTTT.

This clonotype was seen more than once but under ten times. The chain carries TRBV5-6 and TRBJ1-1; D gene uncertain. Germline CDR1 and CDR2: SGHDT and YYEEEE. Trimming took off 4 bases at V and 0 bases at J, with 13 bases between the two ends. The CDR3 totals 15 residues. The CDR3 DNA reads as TGTGCCAGCAGCCGGGCCAGCTTCATGAACACTGAAGCTTTCTTT. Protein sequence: CASSRASFMNTEAFF.

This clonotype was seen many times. The CDR3 DNA reads TGTGCCAGCAGCTTGGCTTTAAATGCCTACGAGCAGTACTTC. Translation gives CASSLALNAYEQYF. This chain connects TRBV5-6 to TRBJ2-7, with unresolved D. Deletions cut 0 bases from V and 2 bases from J, with 9 bases between. The CDR3 totals 14 residues. Per the germline V gene, CDR1 is SGHDT and CDR2 is YYEEEE.

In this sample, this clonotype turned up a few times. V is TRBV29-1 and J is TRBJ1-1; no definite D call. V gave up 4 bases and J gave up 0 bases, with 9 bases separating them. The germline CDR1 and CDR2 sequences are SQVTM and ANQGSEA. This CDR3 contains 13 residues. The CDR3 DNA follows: TGCAGCGTTGGATTCGAAATGAACACTGAAGCTTTCTTT. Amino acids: CSVGFEMNTEAFF. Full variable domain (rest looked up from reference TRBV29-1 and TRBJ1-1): SAVISQKPSRDICQRGTSLTIQCQVDSQVTMMFWYRQQPGQSLTLIATANQGSEATYESGFVIDKFPISRPNLTFSTLTVSNMSPEDSSIYLCSVGFEMNTEAFFGQGTRLTVV.